What follows are 24 T cell receptor beta chains derived from one specimen sequenced in a study of blood T cell repertoires in COVID-19. Profiling relied on immunoSEQ multiplex PCR, and the TCRdb table lists in-frame clones only, not all of them. The sample lists tens of thousands of clones, about nine tenths occurring once. The specimen sequenced was peripheral blood. Every receptor here comes from a woman aged 70-85 years with active COVID-19.

This clone appeared a single time. The rearrangement links TRBV7-3 to TRBJ1-1; TRBD1 might be the D (5 bases). CDR3 length equals 14 residues. The germline V gene has CDR1 SGHTA and CDR2 FQGTGA. Trimming removed 5 bases at V and 4 bases at J, with 14 bases between. CDR3 amino acids: CASSPGGGRTEAFF. The CDR3 DNA follows: TGTGCCAGCAGCCCCGGGGGGGGTCGCACTGAAGCTTTCTTT.

This clone was seen just once. V usage is TRBV7-9 and J usage is TRBJ2-7, with 10 bases identical to TRBD2. The CDR3 covers 17 residues. J was trimmed by 2 bases and V by 5 bases; bases with no gene match: 12. From germline, CDR1 is SEHNR and CDR2 FQNEAQ (reference sequence). DNA of the CDR3: TGTGCCAGCAGCCCTCTAGCGGGAGAGGGGGGGACCTACGAGCAGTACTTC. This sequence encodes CASSPLAGEGGTYEQYF.

The chain employs TRBV6-6 and TRBJ1-3; 7 bases align to TRBD1. There are 12 residues in the CDR3. Germline assignment: CDR1 MNHNY and CDR2 SVGAGI (reference sequence). V shed 11 bases, J shed 3 bases, and the junction held 4 bases outside the gene matches. The DNA of the CDR3 is TGTGCCTCCTCAGGGGGTGGAAACACCATATATTTT. Translated, it gives CASSGGGNTIYF.

The chain links TRBV3-1 (or the pseudogene TRBV3-2) to TRBJ1-1, with 8 bases matching TRBD1. Germline V lookup: CDR1 LGHDT, CDR2 YNNKEL (reference sequence). This CDR3 spans 17 amino acids. The J segment lost 1 base and the V segment lost 3 bases, leaving 10 bases of the junction unmatched. CDR3 protein: CASSHRRTGPKNTEAFF. The CDR3 DNA is TGTGCCAGCAGCCATCGCAGGACAGGGCCTAAGAACACTGAAGCTTTCTTT.

The chain is built from TRBV4-2 and TRBJ2-1, with 10 positions matching TRBD2. V was clipped by 4 bases and J by 5 bases; unmatched bases: 8. The CDR3 has 16 amino acids. Germline CDR1 LGHNA, CDR2 YNFKEQ. CDR3 sequence (DNA): TGTGCCAGCAGCCTCATAGCGGGAGGACACAACAATGAGCAGTTCTTC. The encoded protein is CASSLIAGGHNNEQFF.

The chain employs TRBV24-1 and TRBJ2-7; TRBD1 matches 8 bases. The trim removed 4 bases at V and 7 bases at J, leaving 8 bases unmatched. Germline CDR1 and CDR2: KGHDR and SFDVKD. The CDR3 extends over 14 amino acids. The CDR3 is CATSDTDRAGEQYF. The CDR3 nucleotides read TGTGCCACCAGTGACACGGACAGGGCGGGTGAGCAGTACTTC.

The V and J genes are TRBV21-1 and TRBJ2-5; the table names TRBD2, a call not compared with the DNA. TRBV21-1 is a documented pseudogene. CDR3 length: 16 residues. The CDR3 DNA follows: TGTGCCAGCAGCAAGAAGGAGTGGAGGCGGGGAGAGACCCAGTACTTC. Protein: CASSKKEWRRGETQYF.

The CDR3 spells CATSGGGRNEQFF. The CDR3 DNA follows: TGTGCCACCTCAGGGGGCGGAAGGAATGAGCAGTTCTTC. The V and J genes are TRBV24-1 and TRBJ2-1, with TRBD1 matching 8 bases. Unmatched junction bases numbered 7, after V lost 9 bases and J lost 7 bases. The CDR3 covers 13 residues. CDR1 and CDR2 from the germline V gene are KGHDR and SFDVKD.

The rearrangement joins TRBV5-8 to TRBJ2-3, with a weak D call TRBD1 (5 bases). Looked up from germline, CDR1 is SGHTS and CDR2 is YDEGEE. V was clipped by 2 bases and J by 3 bases, with 7 bases between them. This CDR3 contains 13 residues. The CDR3 DNA sequence: TGTGCCAGCAGCTTACCAGGGACAGATACGCAGTATTTT. Translating it yields CASSLPGTDTQYF.

In its sample, this clone was seen a few times. The chain employs TRBV29-1 and TRBJ2-7; 8 nucleotides align to TRBD2. CDR3 length: 12 residues. Germline V CDR1 and CDR2: SQVTM, ANQGSEA. J gave up 5 bases and V 4 bases, and 4 bases lay outside the gene matches. Here the CDR3 reads CSVASGSNEQYF. The CDR3, as DNA: TGCAGCGTTGCCAGCGGGAGCAACGAGCAGTACTTC.

The sample holds one count of this clone. The gene calls are TRBV28 and TRBJ1-3; D gene uncertain. Germline V gene lookup returns CDR1 MDHEN and CDR2 SYDVKM. V lost 4 bases and J lost 1, with 14 bases in between. The CDR3 consists of 16 residues. This chain's CDR3 is CASSSGGEPSGNTIYF. The CDR3 bases are TGTGCCAGCAGTTCCGGCGGGGAACCTTCTGGAAACACCATATATTTT.

The chain uses TRBV2 and TRBJ2-5; no clear D. Germline V CDR1 and CDR2: SNHLY, FYNNEI. The CDR3 totals 14 residues. V gave up 0 bases and J gave up 5 bases, with 10 bases separating them. As DNA, the CDR3 is TGTGCCAGCAGTGAAGCTGGCGGTGGGGAGACCCAGTACTTC. Its protein product is CASSEAGGGETQYF.

The chain joins TRBV30 to TRBJ1-2; possible D gene TRBD1, 6 bases. Trimming removed 4 bases at V and 8 bases at J, with 11 bases between. Germline CDR1 is GTSNPN and CDR2 is SVGIG (reference sequence). CDR3 size: 11 residues. The CDR3 sequence: CAWTQGKGYTF. The CDR3, as DNA: TGTGCCTGGACCCAGGGGAAGGGCTACACCTTC.

The rearrangement joins TRBV30 to TRBJ2-7; 10 bases are shared with TRBD2. CDR3 size: 16 residues. The germline V gene encodes CDR1 GTSNPN and CDR2 SVGIG (reference sequence). V trimming: 0 bases; J trimming: 5 bases; junction bases outside the gene matches: 10. The CDR3 DNA sequence: TGTGCCTGGAGTGTCCTTCTAGCGGGAGCCGGCGACGAGCAGTACTTC. Encoded protein: CAWSVLLAGAGDEQYF.

The CDR3 region is CASSLRTGGGTEAFF. CDR3 bases: TGCGCCAGCAGCCTCCGGACAGGGGGCGGAACTGAAGCTTTCTTT. The chain combines TRBV5-1 with TRBJ1-1; TRBD1 agrees at 11 bases. The V gene end was trimmed by 4 bases and the J gene end by 5 bases; junction bases not matched to a gene: 7. This CDR3 has 15 amino acids. The V gene's germline CDR1 is SGHRS and CDR2 YFSETQ.

The chain carries TRBV19 and TRBJ2-5; 12 nucleotides align to TRBD2. This CDR3 region has 18 residues. The V gene end was trimmed by 0 bases and the J gene end by 2 bases; junction bases not matched to a gene: 7. CDR1 is LNHDA and CDR2 is SQIVND in the germline V gene (reference sequence). The CDR3 nucleotides read TGTGCCAGTAGTATAGATGGAGGACTAGCGGGAACTCAAGAGACCCAGTACTTC. Amino acid sequence: CASSIDGGLAGTQETQYF.

The J gene is TRBJ1-2, the V gene TRBV5-1, with 10 nucleotides matching TRBD1. V gave up 0 bases and J gave up 3 bases; unmatched junction bases: 2. Germline loops: CDR1 SGHRS, CDR2 YFSETQ. The CDR3 is made up of 15 amino acids. The CDR3 protein is CASSLGGQGYYGYTF. CDR3 coding DNA: TGCGCCAGCAGCTTGGGGGGACAGGGGTACTATGGCTACACCTTC.

V is TRBV30 and J is TRBJ2-1; 8 bases align to TRBD1. The CDR3 sequence is 14 residues long. With 4 bases clipped from V and 5 bases from J, the junction kept 7 bases outside the gene matches. In germline, CDR1 is GTSNPN, CDR2 SVGIG (reference sequence). The CDR3 DNA sequence: TGTGCCTGGACCAAATCCAGGGGGCACAATGAGCAGTTCTTC. Translating it yields CAWTKSRGHNEQFF.

The chain has TRBV7-9 and TRBJ2-2; no firm D call. Germline V gives CDR1 SEHNR, CDR2 FQNEAQ (reference sequence). CDR3 length: 15 amino acids. The V end lost 0 bases, the J end lost 0 bases, and 5 bases lay between the germline ends. The CDR3 protein is CASSLAGANTGELFF. CDR3 nucleotides: TGTGCCAGCAGCTTAGCTGGAGCGAACACCGGGGAGCTGTTTTTT.

CDR3 sequence: CATSRDIESAQYF. CDR3 bases: TGTGCCACCAGCAGAGATATAGAGTCGGCCCAGTACTTC. V and J are TRBV15 and TRBJ2-5, with D uncertain. Between the trimmed V and J ends, which lost 0 bases and 9 bases, there was a span of 11 bases. CDR3 length: 13 residues. CDR1 and CDR2 from the germline V gene are LNHNV and YYDKDF (reference sequence).

This clone was counted once. The chain recombines TRBV7-3 with TRBJ2-1, with TRBD2 as a possible D gene (5 bases). Germline assignment: CDR1 SGHTA and CDR2 FQGTGA. Trimming shortened V by 5 bases and J by 4 bases, and 21 bases separated the two germline ends. The CDR3 runs to 17 residues. The CDR3 DNA sequence: TGTGCCAGCAGCCAATGGAGAAAATCGGAGGCGTACAATGAGCAGTTCTTC. It codes for CASSQWRKSEAYNEQFF.

The J gene is TRBJ2-3, the V gene TRBV6-5, with 10 bases aligning to TRBD2. V shed 8 bases, J shed 3 bases, and the junction held 2 bases outside the gene matches. This CDR3 contains 13 residues. Germline assignment: CDR1 MNHEY and CDR2 SVGAGI. The CDR3: CASLAGGTDTQYF. The CDR3 nucleotides read TGTGCCAGCTTAGCGGGAGGAACAGATACGCAGTATTTT.

The chain recombines TRBV24-1 with TRBJ2-1; TRBD2 matches 9 bases. The V gene's germline CDR1 is KGHDR and CDR2 SFDVKD. The CDR3 length is 15 residues. J was trimmed by 3 bases and V by 4 bases; bases with no gene match: 3. CDR3 amino acids: CATSEVTSGYNEQFF. As DNA, the CDR3 is TGTGCCACCAGTGAGGTGACTAGCGGCTACAATGAGCAGTTCTTC.

The genes are TRBV7-7 and TRBJ2-1, with 13 bases identical to TRBD2. The CDR3 loop spans 16 amino acids. Germline CDR1 SSHAT, CDR2 FNYEAQ (reference sequence). The V gene end was trimmed by 2 bases and the J gene end by 7 bases; junction bases not matched to a gene: 5. The CDR3 nucleotides read TGTGCCAGCAGCTTAACCCGACTAGCGGGAGGAAATGAGCAGTTCTTC. It codes for CASSLTRLAGGNEQFF.